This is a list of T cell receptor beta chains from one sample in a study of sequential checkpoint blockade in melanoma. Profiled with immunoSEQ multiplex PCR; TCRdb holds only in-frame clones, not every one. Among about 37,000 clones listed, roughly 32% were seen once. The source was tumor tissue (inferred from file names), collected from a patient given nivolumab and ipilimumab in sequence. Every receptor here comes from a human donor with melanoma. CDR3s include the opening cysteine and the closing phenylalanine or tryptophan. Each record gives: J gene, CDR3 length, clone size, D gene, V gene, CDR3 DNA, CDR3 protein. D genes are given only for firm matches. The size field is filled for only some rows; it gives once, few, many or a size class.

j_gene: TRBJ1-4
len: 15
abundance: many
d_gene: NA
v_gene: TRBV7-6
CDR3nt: TGTGCCAGCAGCCTAACGGGGAGCCGCATCGAAAAACTGTTTTTT
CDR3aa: CASSLTGSRIEKLFF

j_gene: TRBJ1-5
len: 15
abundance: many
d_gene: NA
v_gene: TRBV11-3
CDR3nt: TGTGCCAGCAGCGTAGGCTATGGTGCGGGTCAGCCCCAGCATTTT
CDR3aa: CASSVGYGAGQPQHF

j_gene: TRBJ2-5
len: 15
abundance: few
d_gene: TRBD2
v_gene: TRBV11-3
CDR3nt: TGTGCCAGCAGTCAATCCGGGGGGGCAGGGGAGACCCAGTACTTC
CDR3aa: CASSQSGGAGETQYF

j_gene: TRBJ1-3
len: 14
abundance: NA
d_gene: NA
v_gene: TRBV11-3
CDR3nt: TGTGCCAGCGCTGAGGGGGGATATGGAAACACCATATATTTT
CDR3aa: CASAEGGYGNTIYF

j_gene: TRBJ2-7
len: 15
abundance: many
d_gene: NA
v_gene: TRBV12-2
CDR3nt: TGTGCAAGTCGCCCTCTCGGACAGGGGTACTACGAGCAGTACTTC
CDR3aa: CASRPLGQGYYEQYF

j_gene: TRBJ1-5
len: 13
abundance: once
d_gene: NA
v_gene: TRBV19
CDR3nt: TGTGCCAGTATGGACAGCCGCAATCAGCCCCAGCATTTT
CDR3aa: CASMDSRNQPQHF

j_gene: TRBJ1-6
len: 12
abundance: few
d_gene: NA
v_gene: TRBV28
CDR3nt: TGTGCCAGCAGGTTACCCCAAAATAGCCTCCACTTT
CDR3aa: CASRLPQNSLHF

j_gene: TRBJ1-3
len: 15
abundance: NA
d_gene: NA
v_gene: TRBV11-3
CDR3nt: TGTGCCAGCAGCTTAATGCCTAGTGTGGGAAACACCATATATTTT
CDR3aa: CASSLMPSVGNTIYF

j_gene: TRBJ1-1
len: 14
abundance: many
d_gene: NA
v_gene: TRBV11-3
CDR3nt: TGTGCCAGCAGCTCAATTGAGGGGAGCACTGAAGCTTTCTTT
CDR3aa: CASSSIEGSTEAFF

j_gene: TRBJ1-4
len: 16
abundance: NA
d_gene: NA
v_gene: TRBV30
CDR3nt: TGTGCCTGGAGTGTAAGCAAAACAGCAACTAATGAAAAACTGTTTTTT
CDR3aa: CAWSVSKTATNEKLFF

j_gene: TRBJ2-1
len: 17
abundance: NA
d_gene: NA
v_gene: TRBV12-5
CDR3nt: TGTGCTAGTGGTTTGGTATTTAACCACCCCTCCTACAATGAGCAGTTCTTC
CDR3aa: CASGLVFNHPSYNEQFF

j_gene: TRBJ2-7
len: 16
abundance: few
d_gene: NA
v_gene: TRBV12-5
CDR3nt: TGTGCCAGCACGCTCCTAGGGGGAACAGGGCTCTACGAGCAGTACTTC
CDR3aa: CASTLLGGTGLYEQYF

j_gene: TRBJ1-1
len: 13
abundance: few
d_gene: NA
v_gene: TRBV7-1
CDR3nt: TGTGCCAGCAGCTTAAATCGAGTCACTGAAGCTTTCTTT
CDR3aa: CASSLNRVTEAFF

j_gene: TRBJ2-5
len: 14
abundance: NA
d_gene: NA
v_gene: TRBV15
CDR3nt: TGTGCCACCAAATCGAAGGGGGGACGAGAGACCCAGTACTTC
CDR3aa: CATKSKGGRETQYF

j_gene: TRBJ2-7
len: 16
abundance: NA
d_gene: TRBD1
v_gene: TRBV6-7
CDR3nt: TGTGCCAGCAGTTCCTCCAGGGACAGGGGAAACTACGAGCAGTACTTC
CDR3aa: CASSSSRDRGNYEQYF

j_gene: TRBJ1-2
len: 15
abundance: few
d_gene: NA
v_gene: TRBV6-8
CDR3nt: TGTGCCAGCACCCAACAAGGACTGCCGGGCTATGGCTACACCTTC
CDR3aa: CASTQQGLPGYGYTF

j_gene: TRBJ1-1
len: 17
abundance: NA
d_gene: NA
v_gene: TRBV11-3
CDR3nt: TGTGCCAGCAGCTTAGTACAGGTGTCCGTCGGGTACACTGAAGCTTTCTTT
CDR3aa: CASSLVQVSVGYTEAFF

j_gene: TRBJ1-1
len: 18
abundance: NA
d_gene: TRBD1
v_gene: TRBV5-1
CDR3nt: TGCGCCAGCAGCCCCGGGACAGGGTCCCCTATGCGGTTGGGTGAAGCTTTCTTT
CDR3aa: CASSPGTGSPMRLGEAFF

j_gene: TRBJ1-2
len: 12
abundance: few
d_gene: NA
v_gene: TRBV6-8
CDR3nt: TGTGCCAGCAGTTCGCCGGGGGCGCGCTACACCTTC
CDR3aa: CASSSPGARYTF

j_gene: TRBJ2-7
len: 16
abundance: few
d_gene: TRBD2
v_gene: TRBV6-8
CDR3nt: TGTGCCAGCACAGACCAAGCGGGGGGGCCGAGAAACGAGCAGTACTTC
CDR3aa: CASTDQAGGPRNEQYF

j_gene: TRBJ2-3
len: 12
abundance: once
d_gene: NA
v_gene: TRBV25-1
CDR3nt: TGTGCCAGCAGACTCCGTGGAGATACGCAGTATTTT
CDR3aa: CASRLRGDTQYF

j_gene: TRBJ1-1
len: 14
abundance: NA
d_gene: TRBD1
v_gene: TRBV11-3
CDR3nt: TGTGCCAGCAGCCATGGACAGGTTCCCACTGAAGCTTTCTTT
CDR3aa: CASSHGQVPTEAFF

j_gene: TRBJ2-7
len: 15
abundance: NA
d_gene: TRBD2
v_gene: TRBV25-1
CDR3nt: TGTGCCAGCAGTGTATCAGCGGGACCCTCTTACGAGCAGTACTTC
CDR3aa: CASSVSAGPSYEQYF

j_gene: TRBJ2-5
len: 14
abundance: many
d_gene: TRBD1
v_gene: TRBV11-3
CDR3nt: TGTGCCAGCGGGGCCGGGACAGGGGTTGAGACCCAGTACTTC
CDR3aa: CASGAGTGVETQYF

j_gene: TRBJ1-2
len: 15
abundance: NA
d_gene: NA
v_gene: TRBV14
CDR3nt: TGTGCCAGCAGCCAAGTTGACGAGGCGAGTTATGGCTACACCTTC
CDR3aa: CASSQVDEASYGYTF

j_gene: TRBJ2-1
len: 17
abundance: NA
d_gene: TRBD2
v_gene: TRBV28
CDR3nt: TGTGCCAGCAGTTTATTGCCCGAGCGGGGGGGCCACAATGAGCAGTTCTTC
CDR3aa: CASSLLPERGGHNEQFF

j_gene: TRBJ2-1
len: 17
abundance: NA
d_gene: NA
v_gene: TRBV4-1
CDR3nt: TGCGCCAGCAGCTCCCCGGACTCCCTCAGCTCCTACAATGAGCAGTTCTTC
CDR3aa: CASSSPDSLSSYNEQFF

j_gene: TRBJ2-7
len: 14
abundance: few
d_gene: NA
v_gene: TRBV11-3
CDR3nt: TGTGCCAGCAGCAAACCCGGGCCGACAGCCGAGCAGTACTTC
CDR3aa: CASSKPGPTAEQYF

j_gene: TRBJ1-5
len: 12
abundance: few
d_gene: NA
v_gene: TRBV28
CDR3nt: TGTGCCGCCGGAGGGAAAGGTCAGCCCCAGCATTTT
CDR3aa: CAAGGKGQPQHF

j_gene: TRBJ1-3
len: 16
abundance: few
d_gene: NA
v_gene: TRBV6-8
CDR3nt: TGTGCCAGCAGTTCGACCGACGGGGAATCTGGAAACACCATATATTTT
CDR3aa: CASSSTDGESGNTIYF

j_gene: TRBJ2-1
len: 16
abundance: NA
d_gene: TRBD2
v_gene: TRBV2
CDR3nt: TGTGCCAGCAGTGAGGGAGCGGGGGGGCTGTACTATGAGCAGTTCTTC
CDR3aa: CASSEGAGGLYYEQFF

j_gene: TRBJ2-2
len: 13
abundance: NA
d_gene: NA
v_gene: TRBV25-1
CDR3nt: TGTGCCAGCAGTGAACTGGGGGTAAGGGAGCTGTTTTTT
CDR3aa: CASSELGVRELFF

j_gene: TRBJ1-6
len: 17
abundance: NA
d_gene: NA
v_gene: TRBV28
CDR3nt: TGTGCCAGCAGTTTATGGTCGGGGGCTGGTATTTATTCACCCCTCCACTTT
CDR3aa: CASSLWSGAGIYSPLHF

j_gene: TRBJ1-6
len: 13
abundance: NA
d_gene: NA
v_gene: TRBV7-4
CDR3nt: TGTGCCAGCACCCAGGGAAACAATTCACCCCTCCACTTT
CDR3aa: CASTQGNNSPLHF

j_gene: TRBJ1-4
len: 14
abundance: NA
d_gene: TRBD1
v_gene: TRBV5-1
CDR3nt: TGCGCCAGCAGCATGGGACAGGTGAATGAAAAACTGTTTTTT
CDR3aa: CASSMGQVNEKLFF

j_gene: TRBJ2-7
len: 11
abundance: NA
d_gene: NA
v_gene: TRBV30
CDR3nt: TGTGCCTGGAGCTTGTCGGAGGTGCAGTACTTC
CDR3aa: CAWSLSEVQYF

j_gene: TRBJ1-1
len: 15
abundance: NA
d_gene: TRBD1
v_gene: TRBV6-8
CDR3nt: TGTGCCATCAGGGGACAGGGGCAGAAGAACACTGAAGCTTTCTTT
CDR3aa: CAIRGQGQKNTEAFF

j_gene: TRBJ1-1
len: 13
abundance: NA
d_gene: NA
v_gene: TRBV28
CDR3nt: TGTGCCAGCAGTTTAGTGGCGAACACTGAAGCTTTCTTT
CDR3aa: CASSLVANTEAFF

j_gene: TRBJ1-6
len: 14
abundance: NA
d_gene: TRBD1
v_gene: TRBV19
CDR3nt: TGTGCCAGTAGCACTACAGGGGGAGGGTCACCCCTCCACTTT
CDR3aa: CASSTTGGGSPLHF

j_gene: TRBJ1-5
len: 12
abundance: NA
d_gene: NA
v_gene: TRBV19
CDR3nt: TGTGCCAGTATCGGGGCTTATCAGCCCCAGCATTTT
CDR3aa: CASIGAYQPQHF

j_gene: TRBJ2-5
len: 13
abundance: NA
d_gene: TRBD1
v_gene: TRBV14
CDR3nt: TGTGCCAGCAGCCAATGGACAGGGGAGACCCAGTACTTC
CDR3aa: CASSQWTGETQYF

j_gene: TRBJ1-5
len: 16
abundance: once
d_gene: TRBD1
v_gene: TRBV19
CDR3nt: TGTGCCAGTAGTCGGGGGGACAGGGAAGTTACGCAGCCCCAGCATTTT
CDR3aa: CASSRGDREVTQPQHF

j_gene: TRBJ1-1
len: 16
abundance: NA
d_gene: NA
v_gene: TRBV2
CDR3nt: TGTGCCAGCAGTGAATGGGGAAGAGGGGCGAACACTGAAGCTTTCTTT
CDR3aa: CASSEWGRGANTEAFF

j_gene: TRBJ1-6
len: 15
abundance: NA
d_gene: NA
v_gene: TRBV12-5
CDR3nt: TGTGCCATCAATTTGGGGCCCGGGGACAATTCACCCCTCCACTTT
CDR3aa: CAINLGPGDNSPLHF

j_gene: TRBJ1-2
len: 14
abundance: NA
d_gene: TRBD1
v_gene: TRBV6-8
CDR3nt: TGTGCCAGCAGTTACGCCGAGACAGGGTTCGCCTACACCTTC
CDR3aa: CASSYAETGFAYTF

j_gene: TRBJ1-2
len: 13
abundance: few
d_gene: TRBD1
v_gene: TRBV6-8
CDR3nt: TGTGCCATCAGTGGGACAGGGAAGTATGGCTACACCTTC
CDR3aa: CAISGTGKYGYTF

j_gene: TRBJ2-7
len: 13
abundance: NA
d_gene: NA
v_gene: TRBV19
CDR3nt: TGTGCCAGTAGTGAAATACAGGGAAGCGAGCAGTACTTC
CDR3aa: CASSEIQGSEQYF

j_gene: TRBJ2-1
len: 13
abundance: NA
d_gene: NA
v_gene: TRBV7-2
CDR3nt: TGTGCCAGCAGGCCCCAGTCCTACAATGAGCAGTTCTTC
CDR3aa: CASRPQSYNEQFF

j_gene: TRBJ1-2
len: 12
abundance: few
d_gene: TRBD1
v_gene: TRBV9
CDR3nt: TGTGCCAGCGTGACAGGGCTCTATGGCTACACCTTC
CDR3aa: CASVTGLYGYTF

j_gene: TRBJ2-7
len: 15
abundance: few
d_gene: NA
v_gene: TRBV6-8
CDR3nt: TGTGCCAGCTTTACCTTGTCGAGCGAGGGCCACGAGCAGTACTTC
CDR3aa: CASFTLSSEGHEQYF

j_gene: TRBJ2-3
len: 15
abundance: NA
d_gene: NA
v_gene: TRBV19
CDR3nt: TGTGCCAGTAGTATAGCAGGGGTAGGGGTAGGTACGCAGTATTTT
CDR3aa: CASSIAGVGVGTQYF

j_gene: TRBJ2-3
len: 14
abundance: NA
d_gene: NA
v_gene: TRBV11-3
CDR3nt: TGTGCCAGCAGCGAGAGGGGGGGGACAGATACGCAGTATTTT
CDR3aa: CASSERGGTDTQYF

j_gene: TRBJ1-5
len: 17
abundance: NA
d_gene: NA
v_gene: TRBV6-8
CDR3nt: TGTGCCAGCAGTTACGAGAAGGGTAGATGGAGCAATCAGCCCCAGCATTTT
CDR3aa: CASSYEKGRWSNQPQHF

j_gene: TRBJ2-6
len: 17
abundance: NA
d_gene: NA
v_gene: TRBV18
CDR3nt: TGTGCCAGCTCACTATCGAACCCGAACTCTGGGGCCAACGTCCTGACTTTC
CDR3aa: CASSLSNPNSGANVLTF

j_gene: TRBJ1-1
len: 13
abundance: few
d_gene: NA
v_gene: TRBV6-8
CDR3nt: TGTGCCAGCCTGAACACAGGGAGGGATTCGGCTTTCTTT
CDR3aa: CASLNTGRDSAFF

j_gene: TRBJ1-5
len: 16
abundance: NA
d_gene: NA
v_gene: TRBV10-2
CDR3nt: TGCGCCAGCAGTGAGTCCGACAGTTATAGCAATCAGCCCCAGCATTTT
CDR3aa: CASSESDSYSNQPQHF

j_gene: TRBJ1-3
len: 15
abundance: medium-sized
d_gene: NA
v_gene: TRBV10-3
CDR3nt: TGTGCCATCAGTGAGGGGCCTTCCTCTGGAAACACCATATATTTT
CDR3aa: CAISEGPSSGNTIYF

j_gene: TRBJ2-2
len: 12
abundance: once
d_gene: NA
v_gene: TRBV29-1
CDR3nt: TGCTCCGGGGCAGCGACCACCGGGGAGCTGTTTTTT
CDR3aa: CSGAATTGELFF

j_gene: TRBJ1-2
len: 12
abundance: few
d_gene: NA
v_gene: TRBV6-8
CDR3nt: TGTGCCAGCAGGGAAGGCAGGGATGGCTACACCTTC
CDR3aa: CASREGRDGYTF